This T cell receptor (beta chain) is drawn from a study of shared clonotypes between healthy human individuals. Background on the study: Donors were a couple of women and a few men aged 18 to 49.

General study points: Clonotype sharing among donors was expected to depend on sequencing depth.

CDR1 is WNHNN and CDR2 is SYGVQD in the germline V gene (reference sequence). V shed 4 bases and J shed 2 bases, with 12 bases lying between them. The CDR3 sequence is 14 residues long. As for this clone: Its antigen is unidentified.

Some clones are missing from TCRdb's copy, which holds only in-frame ones; the method was immunoSEQ multiplex PCR. The data show 450,000 to 600,000 clones, 75% to 85% seen once. This sequence was found in a woman between 35 and 50 years old in good health. Some clones in this sample may be carry-over from other donors' samples. The sequencing sample was made of PBMCs. V is TRBV10-1 and J is TRBJ2-7; D is ambiguous. This chain's CDR3 is CASSAGRPAYEQYF. The CDR3 nucleotides read TGCGCCAGCAGTGCCGGCAGGCCAGCCTACGAGCAGTACTTC.